This section outlines one TCR beta chain sequence together with its context. These data are taken from a study of T cells in Graves' hyperthyroidism and ophthalmopathy. Hyperthyroidism in the patients, aged 18 to 65, was newly diagnosed and under 2 months in duration. The authors obtained PBMCs from about 9 ml of fresh peripheral blood. Amplification yielded TCR beta CDR3 regions, with RNA transcripts as the source. HTBI primers were employed in a first-round RT-PCR of the TCR CDR3. MiXCR, run by TCRdb on the multiplex PCR reads, gives a single entry per CDR3 protein. The top ten clones hold 11% to 15% of a sample with approximately 400,000 distinct CDR3 sequences, around a sixth of them seen once. V was pared by 7 bases and J by 0 bases, with 12 bases between. This CDR3 is 14 amino acids long. The V gene's germline CDR1 is MNHGY and CDR2 SAAAGT.

The clonotype comes from a woman aged 18-29 years with Graves' hyperthyroidism. The rearrangement links TRBV6-8 to TRBJ1-2; TRBD1 is a possible D gene (5 bases). The sequencing sample was made of blood. The CDR3 here is CASKPRQSNYGYTF. CDR3 sequence (DNA): TGTGCCAGCAAACCTAGACAGTCTAACTATGGCTACACCTTC.